The 22 T cell receptor beta chains below were found in one sample sequenced in a study of Ad26.COV2.S vaccination and SARS-CoV-2 variants (dated by TCRdb to the early 2020s). Library prep was done by the immunoSEQ multiplex PCR assay. Drawn from immuneACCESS, this table holds only the in-frame rearrangements with V and J called that TCRdb kept. Clones are partly lost; checked studies trace under half to an unresolved V gene and leave the rest unexplained. The sample table shows 300,000 to 350,000 clones, and approximately 86% are seen once. Roughly 2.1% of the sample lies in the top ten. The treatment or condition label of this sample denotes: some 20 received Ad26.COV2.S at low or high dose, single or two shots; 5 received placebo; per-sample allocation not given. Repertoires of vaccine and placebo recipients were sequenced from samples collected on day 63 after the first injection. The specimen was peripheral blood, collected in a trial of Ad26.COV2.S vaccine versus placebo. The receptors here all came from a person between 18 and 65 years old who received the Ad26.COV2.S COVID-19 vaccine or a placebo.

This clone was counted only a few times. The CDR3 here is CASTGSYEQFF. The CDR3 DNA reads as TGTGCCAGCACAGGTTCTTATGAGCAGTTCTTC. V usage is TRBV21-1 and J usage is TRBJ2-1; TRBD1, the table's D call, was not compared with the DNA. TRBV21-1 is labeled a pseudogene. The CDR3 is made up of 11 amino acids.

The chain has TRBV7-2 and TRBJ1-2; 7 bases line up with TRBD1. The CDR3 covers 15 residues. With 5 bases clipped from V and 4 bases from J, the junction kept 10 bases outside the gene matches. Looked up from germline, CDR1 is SGHTA and CDR2 is FQGNSA. Here the CDR3 DNA reads TGTGCCAGCAGCAACCGGGACAGAAGGCCCTATGGCTACACCTTC. Its protein product is CASSNRDRRPYGYTF.

The chain carries TRBV2 and TRBJ2-5; TRBD1 is a possible D gene (6 bases). Deletions cut 5 bases from V and 3 bases from J, with 7 bases between. The germline V gene has CDR1 SNHLY and CDR2 FYNNEI. The CDR3 covers 12 residues. CDR3 sequence reads: CASSHREETQYF. The DNA for the CDR3 is TGTGCCAGCAGTCACAGGGAAGAGACCCAGTACTTC. Using reference TRBV2 and TRBJ2-5 for the parts outside the CDR3, the full variable domain is EPEVTQTPSHQVTQMGQEVILRCVPISNHLYFYWYRQILGQKVEFLVSFYNNEISEKSEIFDDQFSVERPDGSNFTLKIRSTKLEDSAMYFCASSHREETQYFGPGTRLLVL.

The chain combines TRBV19 with TRBJ2-3; D gene unclear. Trimming took off 1 base at V and 4 bases at J, with 12 bases between the two ends. Germline V gene lookup returns CDR1 LNHDA and CDR2 SQIVND (reference sequence). The CDR3 contains 15 residues. For the CDR3, the DNA is TGTGCCAGTAGTATAGGGGCGCTGAGCTCAGATACGCAGTATTTT. Protein: CASSIGALSSDTQYF.

The chain carries TRBV19 and TRBJ2-7; a possible D gene is TRBD2 (6 bases). V lost 3 bases and J 3 bases, leaving 21 bases between the germline ends. This CDR3 spans 17 amino acids. Per the germline V gene, CDR1 is LNHDA and CDR2 is SQIVND (reference sequence). This CDR3 is CASSIEASASGGYEQYF. CDR3 nucleotides: TGTGCCAGTAGTATTGAAGCGTCCGCCTCCGGGGGCTACGAGCAGTACTTC.

This chain links TRBV14 with TRBJ2-7; D is ambiguous. Germline V CDR1 and CDR2: SGHDN, FVKESK. The V gene lost 5 bases and the J gene lost 5 bases, with 13 bases spanning the gap. The CDR3 is 13 residues long. CDR3 DNA: TGTGCCAGCAGCGCCCAGGTCTGGAACGAGCAGTACTTC. This encodes CASSAQVWNEQYF.

This chain joins TRBV5-1 and TRBJ1-2, with 9 positions matching TRBD1. Germline CDR1 is SGHRS and CDR2 is YFSETQ. Trimming cost V 3 bases and J 0 bases; bases outside gene matches: 3. The CDR3 totals 15 residues. CDR3 sequence (DNA): TGCGCCAGCAGCTGGACAGGGGAAGCTAACTATGGCTACACCTTC. Translating gives CASSWTGEANYGYTF.

The chain couples TRBV4-3 to TRBJ2-7; weak D call: TRBD2 (7 bases). Trimming stripped 0 bases from V and 4 bases from J, with 25 bases between. The CDR3 sequence is 19 residues long. The germline V gene has CDR1 LGHNA and CDR2 YSLEER. The CDR3 loop is CASSQDLGGAKAGQYEQYF. CDR3 sequence (DNA): TGCGCCAGCAGCCAAGATCTTGGGGGGGCCAAGGCAGGCCAATACGAGCAGTACTTC.

The chain has TRBV6-4 and TRBJ2-1, with 8 positions matching TRBD2. This CDR3 has 19 residues. Germline V gene data show CDR1 as MRHNA and CDR2 as SNTAGT. V gave up 4 bases and J gave up 0 bases; unmatched junction bases: 14. CDR3 region: CASSVGGLAGKSSYNEQFF. The CDR3 region has the DNA TGTGCCAGCAGTGTTGGGGGGCTAGCGGGTAAGAGCTCCTACAATGAGCAGTTCTTC.

The rearrangement joins TRBV2 to TRBJ2-2; D call uncertain. The CDR3 spans 13 residues. V dropped 4 bases and J dropped 5 bases, with 8 bases sitting between them. Germline V gene data show CDR1 as SNHLY and CDR2 as FYNNEI. As DNA, the CDR3 is TGTGCCAGCAGTGTCGATGTGACCGGGGAGCTGTTTTTT. Amino acids: CASSVDVTGELFF.

This chain uses TRBV29-1 with TRBJ1-2; 8 bases are a match to TRBD1. Germline V gene lookup returns CDR1 SQVTM and CDR2 ANQGSEA. V lost 3 bases and J lost 3; bases outside the gene matches: 3. The CDR3 spans 13 residues. In DNA form, the CDR3 reads TGCAGCGTTGACACAGGGGGGGACTATGGCTACACCTTC. Translation: CSVDTGGDYGYTF. Based on the CDR3 plus reference TRBV29-1 and TRBJ1-2, the full variable domain is SAVISQKPSRDICQRGTSLTIQCQVDSQVTMMFWYRQQPGQSLTLIATANQGSEATYESGFVIDKFPISRPNLTFSTLTVSNMSPEDSSIYLCSVDTGGDYGYTFGSGTRLTVV.

The chain couples TRBV7-9 to TRBJ2-2, with D possibly matching TRBD1 (5 bases). The germline gives CDR1 SEHNR, CDR2 FQNEAQ (reference sequence). The CDR3 contains 14 residues. V gave up 5 bases and J gave up 1 base, with 8 bases separating them. The chain's CDR3 is CASSGDRNTGELFF. The CDR3 DNA follows: TGTGCCAGCAGCGGCGACAGGAACACCGGGGAGCTGTTTTTT.

The chain couples TRBV5-1 to TRBJ1-1; D may be TRBD1 (5 bases). The germline gives CDR1 SGHRS, CDR2 YFSETQ. The CDR3 is 15 residues long. Deletions cut 3 bases from V and 1 base from J, with 13 bases between. For the CDR3, the DNA is TGCGCCAGCAGCTGGGGGGGACCCGGGAACACTGAAGCTTTCTTT. Translated: CASSWGGPGNTEAFF. Full variable domain (remainder filled in from reference TRBV5-1 and TRBJ1-1): KAGVTQTPRYLIKTRGQQVTLSCSPISGHRSVSWYQQTPGQGLQFLFEYFSETQRNKGNFPGRFSGRQFSNSRSEMNVSTLELGDSALYLCASSWGGPGNTEAFFGQGTRLTVV.

In its sample, this clone was seen once. V gene TRBV4-2 combines with J gene TRBJ2-5, with 10 bases identical to TRBD2. Trimming took 4 bases from V and 2 from J; bases not matched to a gene: 13. The germline gives CDR1 LGHNA, CDR2 YNFKEQ. This CDR3 contains 18 residues. The CDR3 DNA reads TGTGCCAGCAGCCCCGGTGGGAGGAGCGGGGGGGAACAAGAGACCCAGTACTTC. Encoded protein: CASSPGGRSGGEQETQYF.

V gene TRBV30 combines with J gene TRBJ2-2; D unclear. The CDR3 covers 14 residues. The V and J ends lost 3 bases and 1 base respectively, with 9 bases between them. Germline values: CDR1 GTSNPN, CDR2 SVGIG (reference sequence). In DNA form, the CDR3 reads TGTGCCTGGAGGGAGCTGAAGAACACCGGGGAGCTGTTTTTT. Translating it yields CAWRELKNTGELFF.

This clone was found a few times. The V and J genes are TRBV7-6 and TRBJ1-2; D gene uncertain. From germline, CDR1 is SGHVS and CDR2 FNYEAQ. The V end was cut by 5 bases, the J end by 0 bases, with 13 bases between. This CDR3 is built from 15 residues. The CDR3 region has the DNA TGTGCCAGCAGCCCGACCGCCGCCCCTAACTATGGCTACACCTTC. Amino acid sequence: CASSPTAAPNYGYTF. Variable domain in full (rest from reference TRBV7-6 and TRBJ1-2): GAGVSQSPRYKVTKRGQDVALRCDPISGHVSLYWYRQALGQGPEFLTYFNYEAQQDKSGLPNDRFSAERPEGSISTLTIQRTEQRDSAMYRCASSPTAAPNYGYTFGSGTRLTVV.

This CDR3 is CASSQGQGSTDTQYF. The CDR3, as DNA: TGTGCCAGCAGCCAAGGACAGGGCAGCACAGATACGCAGTATTTT. The rearrangement uses TRBV5-4 and TRBJ2-3, with 8 bases aligning to TRBD1. The CDR3 totals 15 residues. With V trimmed by 4 bases and J by 0 bases, 4 bases remained unmatched. The germline V gene has CDR1 SGHNT and CDR2 YYREEE (reference sequence).

The count of this clone is one. This chain links TRBV19 with TRBJ2-7; TRBD1 agrees at 8 bases. Germline V gene data show CDR1 as LNHDA and CDR2 as SQIVND (reference sequence). This CDR3 contains 13 residues. Losses at the gene ends were 5 bases for V and 3 bases for J; bases not matched to a gene: 3. The CDR3 spells CASSPDRGYEQYF. The CDR3 DNA reads TGTGCCAGTAGTCCCGACAGGGGCTACGAGCAGTACTTC.

The V gene is TRBV10-3, the J gene TRBJ2-5; 10 bases agree with TRBD2. V gave up 6 bases and J gave up 1 base; unmatched junction bases: 5. Looked up from germline, CDR1 is ENHRY and CDR2 is SYGVKD. This CDR3 has 15 amino acids. DNA of the CDR3: TGTGCCATCAGCCGGGGACTAGCGCTCCAAGAGACCCAGTACTTC. Protein sequence: CAISRGLALQETQYF.

The CDR3 reads CAWRLREGQGASGNTIYF. CDR3 nucleotides: TGTGCCTGGAGGCTCAGAGAGGGACAGGGGGCTTCGGGAAACACCATATATTTT. The chain links TRBV30 to TRBJ1-3; 12 bases align to TRBD1. The CDR3 length is 18 residues. Germline V gene sequence: CDR1 GTSNPN, CDR2 SVGIG (reference sequence). J gave up 4 bases and V 3 bases, and 13 bases lay outside the gene matches.

V usage is TRBV7-9 and J usage is TRBJ2-3; D possibly matches TRBD1 or TRBD2 (5 bases each). Germline V gene data show CDR1 as SEHNR and CDR2 as FQNEAQ (reference sequence). Trimming pared 3 bases from V and 0 bases from J, leaving 16 bases between. The CDR3 runs 17 residues. Written as DNA, the CDR3 is TGTGCCAGCAGCTTTAGATCGGGGCCCAGGAGCACAGATACGCAGTATTTT. Protein sequence: CASSFRSGPRSTDTQYF.

The chain has TRBV18 and TRBJ1-2, with TRBD1 identical over 7 bases. The CDR3 is made up of 15 amino acids. Germline loops: CDR1 KGHSH, CDR2 LQKENI. V shed 0 bases, J shed 2 bases, and the junction held 3 bases outside the gene matches. The chain's CDR3 is CASSPPGQTNYGYTF. In nucleotides, the CDR3 is TGTGCCAGCTCACCACCGGGACAGACAAACTATGGCTACACCTTC.